Presented here are 12 T cell receptor beta chains from one specimen sequenced in a study of beta chain features in type 1 diabetes. These receptors have no identified antigens. Expressed TCRB transcripts were sequenced because the isolated RNA had all been reverse transcribed beforehand. Some clones are missing from TCRdb's copy, which holds only in-frame ones; the method was immunoSEQ multiplex PCR. The table records about 340,000 clones, 13% of them present only once. Study-level points and caveats: A moderate, significant TCRB CDR3 shortening appeared in type 1 diabetes across four CD4+ subsets.

Source material: naive CD4+ T cells from blood. All receptors come from a woman aged 18 to 35 with type 1 diabetes.

The rearrangement uses TRBV9 and TRBJ2-7, with D perhaps matching TRBD2 (5 bases). The CDR3 spans 14 residues. V was pared by 0 bases and J by 3 bases, with 10 bases between. CDR1 is SGDLS and CDR2 is YYNGEE in the germline V gene. As DNA, the CDR3 is TGTGCCAGCAGCGTAGGGCTAGCAAGCTACGAGCAGTACTTC. This encodes CASSVGLASYEQYF.

Concerning this clone itself: This sample also contains other DNA sequences that code for the same CDR3. The V and J genes are TRBV5-1 and TRBJ1-5; TRBD1 aligns across 7 bases. V dropped 4 bases and J dropped 3; count of bases not matched to a gene: 4. The CDR3 totals 14 residues. The germline V gene has CDR1 SGHRS and CDR2 YFSETQ. The CDR3 loop is CASSPGTVNQPQHF. DNA for the CDR3: TGCGCCAGCAGCCCAGGGACAGTCAATCAGCCCCAGCATTTT. The full variable domain, completed using reference TRBV5-1 and TRBJ1-5, is KAGVTQTPRYLIKTRGQQVTLSCSPISGHRSVSWYQQTPGQGLQFLFEYFSETQRNKGNFPGRFSGRQFSNSRSEMNVSTLELGDSALYLCASSPGTVNQPQHFGDGTRLSIL.

The chain uses TRBV5-1 and TRBJ2-7; 9 bases line up with TRBD2. CDR3 size: 15 residues. V lost 4 bases to trimming and J lost 2 bases; unmatched junction nucleotides: 7. Germline lookup yields CDR1 SGHRS and CDR2 YFSETQ. The CDR3 DNA sequence: TGCGCCAGCAGCCCCGCTAGCGGGAACCCCTACGAGCAGTACTTC. Its protein is CASSPASGNPYEQYF.

This clone was counted a few times. The J gene is TRBJ1-1, the V gene TRBV29-1; D unresolved. Trimming removed 5 bases at V and 0 bases at J, with 10 bases between. The CDR3 extends over 13 amino acids. In germline, CDR1 is SQVTM, CDR2 ANQGSEA. The CDR3 loop is CSVSLRLNTEAFF. In nucleotides, the CDR3 is TGCAGCGTTTCTCTCCGGTTGAACACTGAAGCTTTCTTT.

This clone has more than one count but fewer than ten. The J gene is TRBJ2-5, the V gene TRBV6-6, with 7 bases matching TRBD1. The junction had 8 bases not matched to a gene; V was cut back by 7 bases and J by 9 bases. The length of the CDR3 is 12 residues. The V gene's germline CDR1 is MNHNY and CDR2 SVGAGI (reference sequence). The CDR3 DNA is TGTGCCAGCAAAGATGTGGGACAGTCCCAGTACTTC. This gives the protein CASKDVGQSQYF.

The chain is built from TRBV5-1 and TRBJ2-3; TRBD2 agrees at 10 bases. V shed 0 bases and J 2 bases; nucleotides not matched to a gene: 3. The CDR3 consists of 16 residues. Per the germline V gene, CDR1 is SGHRS and CDR2 is YFSETQ. CDR3 nucleotide sequence: TGCGCCAGCAGCTTGGGACTAGCGGGCCACACAGATACGCAGTATTTT. Translating it yields CASSLGLAGHTDTQYF.

The chain is built from TRBV6-1 and TRBJ2-5; 7 bases are shared with TRBD2. J gave up 1 base and V 2 bases, and 7 bases lay outside the gene matches. This CDR3 region has 16 residues. Germline-derived CDR1 and CDR2 are MNHNS and SASEGT. The CDR3 loop reads CASSERPGGSQETQYF. CDR3 DNA sequence: TGTGCCAGCAGTGAACGGCCGGGGGGTTCCCAAGAGACCCAGTACTTC.

The chain links TRBV7-9 to TRBJ1-2, with 7 nucleotides matching TRBD1. V shed 5 bases and J 4 bases; nucleotides not matched to a gene: 13. In germline, CDR1 is SEHNR, CDR2 FQNEAQ (reference sequence). The length of the CDR3 is 16 residues. In DNA form, the CDR3 reads TGTGCCAGCAGCGTATTGGGACAGCCCGAAGGCTATGGCTACACCTTC. Encoded protein: CASSVLGQPEGYGYTF.

The chain recombines TRBV15 with TRBJ2-2, with 7 bases lining up with TRBD2. The CDR3 has 15 amino acids. Trimming removed 5 bases from V and 2 bases from J; junction bases left unmatched: 5. Per germline, CDR1 LNHNV and CDR2 YYDKDF (reference sequence). CDR3 residues: CATSGRELNTGELFF. The CDR3 DNA follows: TGTGCCACCAGCGGGCGGGAGCTCAACACCGGGGAGCTGTTTTTT.

The chain joins TRBV9 to TRBJ2-3, with TRBD1 matching 8 bases. The CDR3 runs 15 residues. Germline-derived CDR1 and CDR2 are SGDLS and YYNGEE. J lost 2 bases, V lost 4 bases, and 6 bases had no gene match. CDR3 nucleotide sequence: TGTGCCAGCAGCCCGCGCAGGGGGCTCACAGATACGCAGTATTTT. Its translation is CASSPRRGLTDTQYF. Drawing the rest from reference TRBV9 and TRBJ2-3, the complete variable domain is DSGVTQTPKHLITATGQRVTLRCSPRSGDLSVYWYQQSLDQGLQFLIQYYNGEERAKGNILERFSAQQFPDLHSELNLSSLELGDSALYFCASSPRRGLTDTQYFGPGTRLTVL.

This CDR3 is CASRQGEKLFF. CDR3 coding DNA: TGTGCCAGCCGCCAGGGTGAAAAACTGTTTTTT. The rearrangement links TRBV28 to TRBJ1-4; TRBD1 is a possible D gene (5 bases). Trimming shortened V by 8 bases and J by 7 bases, and 8 bases separated the two germline ends. This CDR3 is 11 amino acids long. Germline V gene lookup returns CDR1 MDHEN and CDR2 SYDVKM.

This clone has a handful of counts. V usage is TRBV6-5 and J usage is TRBJ2-5; 10 nucleotides agree with TRBD1. After removal of 2 bases from V and 2 bases from J, the junction contained 5 bases not matched to a gene. Germline V lookup: CDR1 MNHEY, CDR2 SVGAGI. CDR3 size: 16 residues. The CDR3 loop is CASSYRGQGKQETQYF. CDR3 nucleotides: TGTGCCAGCAGTTACCGGGGACAGGGGAAGCAAGAGACCCAGTACTTC.